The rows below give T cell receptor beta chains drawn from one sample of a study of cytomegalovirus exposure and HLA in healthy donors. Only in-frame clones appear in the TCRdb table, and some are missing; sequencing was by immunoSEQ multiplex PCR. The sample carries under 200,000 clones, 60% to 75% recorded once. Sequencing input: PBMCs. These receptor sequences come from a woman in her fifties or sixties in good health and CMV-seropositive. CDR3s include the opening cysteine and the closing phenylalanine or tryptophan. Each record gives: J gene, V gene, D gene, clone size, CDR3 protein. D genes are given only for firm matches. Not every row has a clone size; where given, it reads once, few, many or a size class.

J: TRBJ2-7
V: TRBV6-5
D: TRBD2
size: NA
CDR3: CASSDRGLPYEQYF

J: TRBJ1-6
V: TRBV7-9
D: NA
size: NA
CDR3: CASSHSQGLGSPLHF

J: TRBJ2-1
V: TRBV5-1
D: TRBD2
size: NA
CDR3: CASSPYVLAGGYNEQFF

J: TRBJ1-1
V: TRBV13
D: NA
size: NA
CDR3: CASSRGPLNTEAFF

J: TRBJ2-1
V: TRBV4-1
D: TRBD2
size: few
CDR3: CASSNGLAGRYNEQFF

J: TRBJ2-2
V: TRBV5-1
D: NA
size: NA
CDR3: CASNIGLGGPGTGELFF

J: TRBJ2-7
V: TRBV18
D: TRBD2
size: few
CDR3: CASSPAGGSYEQYF

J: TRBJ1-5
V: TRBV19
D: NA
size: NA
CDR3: CASSKGRGAISNQPQHF

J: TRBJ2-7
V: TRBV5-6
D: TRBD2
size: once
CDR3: CASSFSQGKRGEQYF

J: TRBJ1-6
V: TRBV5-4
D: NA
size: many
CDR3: CASSLEVNNSPLHF

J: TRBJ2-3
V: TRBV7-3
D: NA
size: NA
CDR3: CASSLTGGLTDTQYF

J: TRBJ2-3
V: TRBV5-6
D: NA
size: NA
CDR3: CASSLAGSTDTQYF

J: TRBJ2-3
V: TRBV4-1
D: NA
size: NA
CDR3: CASSQDWYTSDTQYF

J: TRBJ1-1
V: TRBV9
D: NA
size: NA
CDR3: CASSAQGLTEAFF

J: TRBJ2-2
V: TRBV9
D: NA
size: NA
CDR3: CASSRANTGELFF

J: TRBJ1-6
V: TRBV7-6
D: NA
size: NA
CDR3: CASSPGPHADPLHF

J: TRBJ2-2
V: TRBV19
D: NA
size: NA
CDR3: CASSYWTLATGELFF

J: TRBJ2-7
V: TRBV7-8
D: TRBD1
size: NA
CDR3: CASSLPRTGSSYEQYF

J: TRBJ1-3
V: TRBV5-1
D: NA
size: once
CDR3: CASSHKRGREGSGNTIYF

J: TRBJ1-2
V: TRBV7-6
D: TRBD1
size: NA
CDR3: CASSSRGQDGYTF

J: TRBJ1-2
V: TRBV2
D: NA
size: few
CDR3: CASGATDYGYTF

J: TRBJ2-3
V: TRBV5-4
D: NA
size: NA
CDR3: CASSFRQGGSTDTQYF

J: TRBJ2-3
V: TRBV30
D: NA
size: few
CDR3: CAWSVIGGDTQYF

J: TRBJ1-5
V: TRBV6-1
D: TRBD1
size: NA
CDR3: CASSGLGGRQPQHF

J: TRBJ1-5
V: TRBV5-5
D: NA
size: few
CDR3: CASSLGVISNQPQHF

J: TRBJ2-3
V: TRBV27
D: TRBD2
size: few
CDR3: CASTSRAGADTDTQYF

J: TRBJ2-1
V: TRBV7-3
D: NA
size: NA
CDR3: CASSLTVSAYNEQFF

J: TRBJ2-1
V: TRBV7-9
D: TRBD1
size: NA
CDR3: CASSLVDRGALDNEQFF

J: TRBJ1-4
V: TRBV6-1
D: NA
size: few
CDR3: CASRQGEKLFF

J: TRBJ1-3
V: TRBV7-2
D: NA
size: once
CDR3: CASSLANLGRTSGNTIYF

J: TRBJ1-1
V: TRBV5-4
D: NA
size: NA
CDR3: CASSELAGANTEAFF

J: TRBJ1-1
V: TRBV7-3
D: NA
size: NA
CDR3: CASSFDRDTEAFF

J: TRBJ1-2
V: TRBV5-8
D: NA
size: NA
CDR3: CASSLLNYGYTF

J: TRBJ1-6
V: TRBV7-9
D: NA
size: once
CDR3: CASGIFTGHPSPSPLHF

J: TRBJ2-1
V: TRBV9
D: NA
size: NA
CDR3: CASSVAGGPVSYNEQFF

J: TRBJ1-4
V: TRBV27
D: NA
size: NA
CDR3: CASRQGGEKLFF

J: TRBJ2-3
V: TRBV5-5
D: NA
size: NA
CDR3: CASSFQGNPTDTQYF

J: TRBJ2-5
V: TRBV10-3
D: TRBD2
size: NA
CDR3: CATGLTGGRQETQYF

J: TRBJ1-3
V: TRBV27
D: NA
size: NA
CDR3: CQRLTAHSGNTIYF

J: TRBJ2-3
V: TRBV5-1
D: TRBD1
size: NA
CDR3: CASSLAGGTSTDTQYF

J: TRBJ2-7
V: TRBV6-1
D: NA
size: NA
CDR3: CASRRTPNEGGQYF

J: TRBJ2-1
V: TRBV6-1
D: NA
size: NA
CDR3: CASSSSSSYNEQFF

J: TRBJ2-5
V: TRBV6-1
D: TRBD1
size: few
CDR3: CASRGQGAETQYF